What follows are 20 T cell receptor beta chains derived from one specimen sequenced in a study of T cells after yellow fever vaccination. One entry per CDR3 protein results from TCRdb running MiXCR on the 5' RACE reads. The profile shows 200,000 to 300,000 distinct CDR3 sequences, approximately 3.5% of them singletons. This material consisted of PBMCs, taken 15 days after the yellow fever booster vaccination. The receptors stem from a man aged 18 to 30 who received the YFV17D yellow fever vaccine.

This chain links TRBV11-2 with TRBJ2-1; D possibly matches TRBD1 or TRBD2 (6 bases each). Looked up from germline, CDR1 is SGHAT and CDR2 is FQNNGV. The CDR3 extends over 14 amino acids. V dropped 5 bases and J dropped 7 bases, with 15 bases sitting between them. CDR3 in amino acids: CASSPVIGGNEQFF. The CDR3 DNA follows: TGTGCCAGCAGCCCCGTGATAGGGGGGAATGAGCAGTTCTTC.

This clonotype was detected many times. This chain joins TRBV25-1 and TRBJ2-2; D is perhaps TRBD2 (5 bases). Germline loops: CDR1 MGHDK, CDR2 SYGVNS. Trimming stripped 6 bases from V and 1 base from J, with 9 bases between. CDR3 length equals 14 residues. Here the CDR3 reads CASRESGNTGELFF. The CDR3, as DNA: TGTGCCAGCAGGGAGAGCGGGAACACCGGGGAGCTGTTTTTT.

This clonotype was detected many times. The chain has TRBV20-1 and TRBJ1-6; TRBD1 agrees at 9 bases. The CDR3 totals 14 residues. Germline V lookup: CDR1 DFQATT, CDR2 SNEGSKA (reference sequence). The V and J ends lost 6 bases and 9 bases, in that order; junction bases with no gene match: 9. This CDR3 is CSAWTGAESSPLHF. Written as DNA, the CDR3 is TGCAGTGCGTGGACAGGGGCCGAGAGTTCACCCCTCCACTTT.

There are many counts of this clonotype. The chain uses TRBV6-2 or TRBV6-3 and TRBJ2-1; D unresolved. V lost 4 bases and J 8 bases, leaving 9 bases between the germline ends. The CDR3 has 12 amino acids. Per germline, CDR1 MNHEY and CDR2 SVGEGT. CDR3 sequence reads: CASSSRIDEQFF. CDR3 DNA sequence: TGTGCCAGCAGTTCACGGATCGATGAGCAGTTCTTC.

This clonotype occurred many times. The V and J genes are TRBV12-3 or TRBV12-4 and TRBJ2-1; 9 bases are shared with TRBD2. Unmatched junction bases numbered 12, after V lost 6 bases and J lost 9 bases. The CDR3 loop spans 15 amino acids. This CDR3 reads CASSVLAGGGSEQFF. CDR3 nucleotides: TGTGCCAGCAGCGTGCTGGCGGGGGGGGGTAGTGAGCAGTTCTTC.

This clonotype was seen at least ten times. The gene calls are TRBV7-2 and TRBJ2-3; TRBD2 might be the D (5 bases). Germline CDR1 is SGHTA and CDR2 is FQGNSA. V was pared by 1 base and J by 4 bases, with 9 bases between. The CDR3 loop spans 14 amino acids. CDR3 protein: CASSLGELADTQYF. The CDR3 nucleotides are TGTGCCAGCAGCTTAGGGGAACTAGCAGATACGCAGTATTTT.

This clonotype came up many times. CDR3: CASSLPQGVSYNEQFF. The CDR3 DNA reads TGTGCCAGCAGCTTGCCCCAGGGGGTATCCTACAATGAGCAGTTCTTC. V usage is TRBV5-4 and J usage is TRBJ2-1, with 7 bases fitting TRBD1. This CDR3 spans 16 amino acids. Germline assignment: CDR1 SGHNT and CDR2 YYREEE (reference sequence). J was trimmed by 1 base and V by 1 base; bases with no gene match: 5.

This clonotype was picked up many times. V and J are TRBV7-2 and TRBJ1-6; tentatively, D is TRBD1 (6 bases). Germline CDR1 is SGHTA and CDR2 is FQGNSA. Trimming stripped 3 bases from V and 8 bases from J, with 14 bases between. The CDR3 runs 15 residues. The CDR3 DNA reads as TGTGCCAGCAGCTTTCAAACAGGGAGGGATTCACCCCTCCACTTT. It specifies CASSFQTGRDSPLHF.

This sequence joins TRBV12-3 or TRBV12-4 and TRBJ2-7; 11 nucleotides line up with TRBD1. This CDR3 is 13 amino acids long. V dropped 5 bases and J dropped 6; count of bases not matched to a gene: 3. The CDR3 nucleotides are TGTGCCAGCAGTCGGGGACAGGGGGGCGAGCAGTACGTC. This sequence encodes CASSRGQGGEQYV.

In this sample, this clonotype turned up many times. The CDR3 loop reads CASSLVVQERAQYF. The CDR3 nucleotides are TGTGCCAGCAGCTTAGTGGTACAGGAGAGAGCGCAGTATTTT. The V call is TRBV7-2, the J call TRBJ2-3, with D perhaps TRBD1 (5 bases). Germline V gives CDR1 SGHTA, CDR2 FQGNSA. The CDR3 has 14 amino acids. The V end lost 1 base, the J end lost 10 bases, and 15 bases lay between the germline ends.

This clonotype was seen repeatedly, ten times or more. The chain uses TRBV3-1 and TRBJ2-5; no definite D call. Trimming removed 3 bases from V and 0 bases from J, with 8 bases in between. This CDR3 has 14 residues. Germline V gives CDR1 LGHDT, CDR2 YNNKEL (reference sequence). The CDR3 spells CASSHRSNQETQYF. For the CDR3, the DNA is TGTGCCAGCAGCCATCGGAGCAACCAAGAGACCCAGTACTTC.

This clonotype was seen just once. Given a much more abundant clone one base away, this may be a read error. V usage is TRBV29-1 and J usage is TRBJ2-7, with 8 bases identical to TRBD1. CDR1 SQVTM and CDR2 ANQGSEA come from the germline V gene. This CDR3 has 15 amino acids. After removal of 6 bases from V and 6 bases from J, the junction contained 16 bases not matched to a gene. CDR3 coding DNA: TGCAGCGTGGGAGACTTGACAGGGGCTAACTTCGAGCAGTACTTC. Amino acids: CSVGDLTGANFEQYF.

This clonotype was counted ten times or more. The V and J genes are TRBV6-5 and TRBJ2-7, with D possibly matching TRBD1 (5 bases). V gave up 6 bases and J gave up 8 bases, with 11 bases separating them. CDR3 length equals 11 residues. The germline CDR1 and CDR2 sequences are MNHEY and SVGAGI. The CDR3 nucleotides read TGTGCCAGCAGACACAGGATAAAGCAGTACTTC. Amino acid sequence: CASRHRIKQYF.

This clonotype was detected many times. The chain employs TRBV5-1 and TRBJ2-3; 11 bases map to TRBD2. From germline, CDR1 is SGHRS and CDR2 YFSETQ. V lost 4 bases, J lost 4 bases, and 8 bases stayed unmatched. The CDR3 runs to 16 residues. This chain's CDR3 is CASSPVAGGPSDTQYF. As DNA, the CDR3 is TGCGCCAGCAGCCCCGTAGCGGGGGGGCCTTCAGATACGCAGTATTTT. The full variable domain, in which reference TRBV5-1 and TRBJ2-3 provide the parts outside the CDR3, is KAGVTQTPRYLIKTRGQQVTLSCSPISGHRSVSWYQQTPGQGLQFLFEYFSETQRNKGNFPGRFSGRQFSNSRSEMNVSTLELGDSALYLCASSPVAGGPSDTQYFGPGTRLTVL.

This clonotype was counted ten times or more. The genes are TRBV6-5 and TRBJ1-5, with unresolved D. The CDR3 has 15 residues. Germline-derived CDR1 and CDR2 are MNHEY and SVGAGI. V was cut by 2 bases and J by 0 bases, with 8 bases left in between. The CDR3 region is CASSYRAYSNQPQHF. The CDR3 nucleotides read TGTGCCAGCAGTTACAGGGCGTATAGCAATCAGCCCCAGCATTTT.

On this clonotype itself: This sequence may be a read error, since a much larger clone differs from it by one base. The J gene is TRBJ2-5, the V gene TRBV6-1; the D gene is possibly TRBD1 (5 bases). The CDR3 has 10 amino acids. CDR1 and CDR2 from the germline V gene are MNHNS and SASEGT. The V end was cut by 5 bases, the J end by 7 bases, with 5 bases between. The CDR3 is CASSQGTQYF. The CDR3 DNA is TGTGCCAGCAGTCAGGGGACCCAGTACTTC.

This clonotype appeared many times. The V gene is TRBV27, the J gene TRBJ2-7, with 8 bases aligning to TRBD1. V lost 3 bases to trimming and J lost 3 bases; unmatched junction nucleotides: 10. The CDR3 consists of 16 residues. Germline V CDR1 and CDR2: MNHEY, SMNVEV (reference sequence). This chain's CDR3 is CASSLRQGARNYEQYF. CDR3 coding DNA: TGTGCCAGCAGTTTGCGGCAGGGGGCGCGAAACTACGAGCAGTACTTC.

This clonotype appeared many times. The V call is TRBV7-2, the J call TRBJ1-1; 9 bases map to TRBD1. CDR1 is SGHTA, CDR2 FQGNSA, per germline. The CDR3 consists of 15 residues. The ends lost 0 bases at V and 4 bases at J; junction bases unmatched: 3. As DNA, the CDR3 is TGTGCCAGCAGCTTAGCGGGACAGGGCGGCACTGAAGCTTTCTTT. The encoded protein is CASSLAGQGGTEAFF.

The sample holds many counts of this clonotype. The genes are TRBV6-5 and TRBJ1-2; tentative D call: TRBD1 (5 bases). Germline-derived CDR1 and CDR2 are MNHEY and SVGAGI. The V end lost 11 bases, the J end lost 13 bases, and 20 bases lay between the germline ends. The CDR3 consists of 11 residues. The CDR3 region is CAVTTGLAFTF. CDR3 in DNA: TGTGCCGTAACCACAGGTCTTGCTTTCACCTTC.

This clonotype was seen ten or more times. J is TRBJ2-5 and V is TRBV14; 8 nucleotides line up with TRBD1. The CDR3 consists of 17 residues. Trimming cost V 0 bases and J 5 bases; bases outside gene matches: 11. Germline V gene data show CDR1 as SGHDN and CDR2 as FVKESK. In nucleotides, the CDR3 is TGTGCCAGCAGCCAAGATCTTGCAGGGGGCCTCGTGGAGACCCAGTACTTC. It translates to CASSQDLAGGLVETQYF.